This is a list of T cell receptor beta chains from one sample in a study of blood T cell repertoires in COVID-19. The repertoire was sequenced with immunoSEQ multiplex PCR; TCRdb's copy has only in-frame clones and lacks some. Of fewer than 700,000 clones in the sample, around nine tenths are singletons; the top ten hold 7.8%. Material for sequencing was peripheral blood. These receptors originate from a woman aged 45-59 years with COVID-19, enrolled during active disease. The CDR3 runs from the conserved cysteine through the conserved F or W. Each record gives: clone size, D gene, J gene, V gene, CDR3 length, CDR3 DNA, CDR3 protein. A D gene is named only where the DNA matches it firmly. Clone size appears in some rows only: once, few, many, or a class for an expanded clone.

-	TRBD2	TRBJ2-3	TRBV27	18	TGTGCCAGCAGTCCCAATCCTCCGTCTAGCGGGTATGGGGATACGCAGTATTTT	CASSPNPPSSGYGDTQYF
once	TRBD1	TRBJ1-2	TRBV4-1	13	TGCGCCAGCAGCCATACTCACAGGGGCGGCTACACCTTC	CASSHTHRGGYTF
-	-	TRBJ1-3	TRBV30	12	TGTGCCTGGTGGACAGCTGGAAACACCATATATTTT	CAWWTAGNTIYF
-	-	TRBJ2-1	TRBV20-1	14	TGCAGTGCTAGTATGGATCAGGGCCGGGAGGAGCAGTTCTTC	CSASMDQGREEQFF
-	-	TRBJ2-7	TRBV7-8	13	TGTGCCAGCAGCCGACGAGACTCCTACGAGCAGTACTTC	CASSRRDSYEQYF
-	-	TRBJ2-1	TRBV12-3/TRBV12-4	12	TGTGCCAGCAGTTTAGGAGACAATGAGCAGTTCTTC	CASSLGDNEQFF
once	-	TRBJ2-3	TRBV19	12	TGTGCCAGTAGTCAGGTCACAGATACGCAGTATTTT	CASSQVTDTQYF
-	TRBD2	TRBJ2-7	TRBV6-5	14	TGTGCCAGCAGCCCGGGGGGGCCCACCTACGAGCAGTACTTC	CASSPGGPTYEQYF
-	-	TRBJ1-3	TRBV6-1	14	TGTGCCAGCAGTGATCGAGTCGGTGGAAACACCATATATTTT	CASSDRVGGNTIYF
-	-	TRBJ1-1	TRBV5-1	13	TGCGCCAGCAGAAATACAGCGAACACTGAAGCTTTCTTT	CASRNTANTEAFF
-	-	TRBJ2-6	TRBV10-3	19	TGTGCCATCGGCCAGATCGACATTGACCACCCCTCTGGGGCCAACGTCCTGACTTTC	CAIGQIDIDHPSGANVLTF
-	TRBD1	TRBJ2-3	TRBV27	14	TGTGCCAGCAGTTCGACAGGGACCACAGATACGCAGTATTTT	CASSSTGTTDTQYF
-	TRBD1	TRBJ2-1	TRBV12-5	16	TGTGCCAGTGGTTCCCCTGGGACAGGAGGGGGCAATGAGCAGTTCTTC	CASGSPGTGGGNEQFF
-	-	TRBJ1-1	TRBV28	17	TGTGCCAGCAGTTCCCAAGCTTACAGGGTGCGGAACACTGAAGCTTTCTTT	CASSSQAYRVRNTEAFF
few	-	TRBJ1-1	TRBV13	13	TGTGCCAGCAGCTTAGCTATGGGGGCATTAGCTTTCTTT	CASSLAMGALAFF
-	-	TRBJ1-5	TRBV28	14	TGTGCCAGCAGTTCGGGAGGGATTCCCCAGCCCCAGCATTTT	CASSSGGIPQPQHF